These 31 T cell receptor beta chains were all obtained from the same sample, sequenced in a study of T-cell memory formation after mild COVID-19. TCRdb analysed the 5' RACE reads with MiXCR anew, one entry per CDR3 protein. The sample shows roughly 320,000 distinct CDR3 sequences, around 27% of them seen only once. Sequences were obtained from PBMCs or a T cell subset sorted from them (not recorded which). These receptors were taken from an adult woman who had mild COVID-19 (a few samples of this study predate the infection). Cell type and time point are not known.

V and J are TRBV5-4 and TRBJ2-7; unclear D gene. Trimming stripped 0 bases from V and 5 bases from J, with 12 bases between. This CDR3 contains 14 residues. The V gene's germline CDR1 is SGHNT and CDR2 YYREEE (reference sequence). As DNA, the CDR3 is TGTGCCAGCAGCTTGGAGGTCGGTCACGACGAGCAGTACTTC. The encoded protein is CASSLEVGHDEQYF. The full variable domain, its missing parts supplied by reference TRBV5-4 and TRBJ2-7, is ETGVTQSPTHLIKTRGQQVTLRCSSQSGHNTVSWYQQALGQGPQFIFQYYREEENGRGNFPPRFSGLQFPNYSSELNVNALELDDSALYLCASSLEVGHDEQYFGPGTRLTVT.

This clonotype was seen more than once but under ten times. The genes are TRBV7-6 and TRBJ2-7; the D is unclear. This CDR3 has 15 amino acids. Deletions cut 5 bases from V and 1 base from J, with 15 bases between. The germline gives CDR1 SGHVS, CDR2 FNYEAQ. CDR3 protein: CASSPPIGESYEQYF. The CDR3 nucleotides read TGTGCCAGCAGCCCTCCGATCGGAGAGTCCTACGAGCAGTACTTC.

The chain joins TRBV7-6 to TRBJ2-1; D unclear. Trimming removed 3 bases at V and 1 base at J, with 10 bases between. Germline CDR1 SGHVS, CDR2 FNYEAQ. This CDR3 contains 15 residues. This CDR3 is CASSLNFYSYNEQFF. In DNA form, the CDR3 reads TGTGCCAGCAGCTTGAACTTCTATTCCTACAATGAGCAGTTCTTC.

CDR3 DNA sequence: TGTGCCAGTAGTACTACAGGGGGCAATGTTGAGCAGTTCTTC. Its translation: CASSTTGGNVEQFF. The rearrangement links TRBV19 to TRBJ2-1, with 9 bases fitting TRBD1. The V gene's germline CDR1 is LNHDA and CDR2 SQIVND (reference sequence). J gave up 9 bases and V 4 bases, and 7 bases lay outside the gene matches. The CDR3 has 14 residues.

J is TRBJ2-3 and V is TRBV4-3; 10 bases fit TRBD2. This CDR3 contains 16 residues. J gave up 3 bases and V 3 bases, and 6 bases lay outside the gene matches. In germline, CDR1 is LGHNA, CDR2 YSLEER. CDR3 nucleotide sequence: TGCGCCAGCAGCCAGAAAGCGGGAGGGGGGACAGATACGCAGTATTTT. Encoded protein: CASSQKAGGGTDTQYF.

This clonotype was counted at least ten times. The CDR3 here is CASSPAGPSYNEQFF. The CDR3 nucleotides read TGTGCCAGCAGCCCAGCGGGTCCGTCCTACAATGAGCAGTTCTTC. V is TRBV9 and J is TRBJ2-1; TRBD2 is a possible D gene (6 bases). The CDR3 consists of 15 residues. V was cut by 4 bases and J by 1 base, with 12 bases left in between. In germline, CDR1 is SGDLS, CDR2 YYNGEE.

This clonotype was detected a few times. The V and J genes are TRBV11-2 and TRBJ2-5; a possible D gene is TRBD2 (6 bases). V shed 3 bases and J shed 0 bases, with 11 bases lying between them. Looked up from germline, CDR1 is SGHAT and CDR2 is FQNNGV. CDR3 length: 15 residues. DNA for the CDR3: TGTGCCAGCAGCTTGGGGGGACGAAACCAAGAGACCCAGTACTTC. Residues: CASSLGGRNQETQYF.

This clonotype was observed a handful of times. This sequence joins TRBV11-2 and TRBJ2-2; D ambiguous. The germline CDR1 and CDR2 sequences are SGHAT and FQNNGV. The CDR3 is made up of 11 amino acids. Trimming removed 5 bases at V and 8 bases at J, with 6 bases between. CDR3 bases: TGTGCCAGCAGCCCTATTGGGGAGCTGTTTTTT. Protein: CASSPIGELFF.

This rearrangement joins TRBV7-9 to TRBJ2-1; 7 positions match TRBD2. CDR1 is SEHNR, CDR2 FQNEAQ, per germline (reference sequence). The V segment lost 0 bases and the J segment 8 bases; nucleotides outside the gene matches: 4. The CDR3 contains 14 residues. CDR3 sequence: CASSLAGGPHEQFF. The CDR3 region has the DNA TGTGCCAGCAGCTTAGCGGGAGGGCCCCATGAGCAGTTCTTC.

J is TRBJ2-7 and V is TRBV10-2, with 8 positions matching TRBD1. Germline values: CDR1 WSHSY, CDR2 SAAADI. This CDR3 is 14 amino acids long. The ends lost 6 bases at V and 4 bases at J; junction bases unmatched: 8. Here the CDR3 DNA reads TGCGCCAGCAGGTCCGGGACAGGAGAGTACGAGCAGTACTTC. Translation: CASRSGTGEYEQYF.

This clonotype was picked up a small number of times. This chain uses TRBV6-2 or TRBV6-3 with TRBJ2-7; D gene uncertain. This CDR3 is 13 amino acids long. The germline gives CDR1 MNHEY, CDR2 SVGEGT. V was trimmed by 6 bases and J by 3 bases, leaving 12 bases between them. CDR3 region: CASRVGPFYEQYF. The CDR3 DNA sequence: TGTGCCAGCAGGGTCGGCCCATTCTACGAGCAGTACTTC.

J is TRBJ2-7 and V is TRBV3-1; no clear D gene. V lost 4 bases to trimming and J lost 2 bases, with 15 bases between them. This CDR3 comprises 15 residues. CDR1 and CDR2 from the germline V gene are LGHDT and YNNKEL (reference sequence). The CDR3 nucleotides are TGTGCCAGCAGCCCGAGTTTCTCGCCTACCTACGAGCAGTACTTC. Translating it yields CASSPSFSPTYEQYF.

This clonotype was counted between two and nine times. This rearrangement joins TRBV19 to TRBJ2-2, with D tentatively TRBD2 (5 bases). Per germline, CDR1 LNHDA and CDR2 SQIVND (reference sequence). The CDR3 runs to 14 residues. V was cut by 3 bases and J by 6 bases, with 11 bases left in between. Here the CDR3 reads CASSIGKWSGELFF. The CDR3 coding sequence is TGTGCCAGTAGTATCGGGAAATGGTCCGGGGAGCTGTTTTTT.

In its sample, this clonotype was seen once. The V call is TRBV5-5, the J call TRBJ2-2; 8 positions agree with TRBD2. CDR1 is SGHKS, CDR2 YYEKEE, per germline (reference sequence). CDR3 length: 16 amino acids. Trimming removed 3 bases from V and 7 bases from J; junction bases left unmatched: 11. CDR3 residues: CASSSLDSGVGGELFF. The DNA for the CDR3 is TGTGCCAGCAGCTCCCTGGATAGCGGGGTGGGCGGGGAGCTGTTTTTT.

The V gene is TRBV7-3, the J gene TRBJ1-1; TRBD1 is a possible D gene (5 bases). The CDR3 covers 16 residues. Germline CDR1 SGHTA, CDR2 FQGTGA. V was pared by 2 bases and J by 5 bases, with 18 bases between. CDR3 region: CASSLFSGPFGTEAFF. The CDR3 region has the DNA TGTGCCAGCAGCTTATTTTCAGGGCCTTTCGGGACTGAAGCTTTCTTT.

The CDR3: CSVVDRGLVNTEAFF. CDR3 coding DNA: TGCAGCGTCGTTGACAGGGGGCTCGTGAACACTGAAGCTTTCTTT. The chain carries TRBV29-1 and TRBJ1-1; 10 bases match TRBD1. With 6 bases clipped from V and 0 bases from J, the junction kept 7 bases outside the gene matches. The CDR3 consists of 15 residues. Germline CDR1 reads SQVTM; CDR2 reads ANQGSEA.

This chain joins TRBV2 and TRBJ1-1, with unresolved D. Per the germline V gene, CDR1 is SNHLY and CDR2 is FYNNEI. The CDR3 contains 12 residues. Trimming took off 6 bases at V and 7 bases at J, with 12 bases between the two ends. CDR3 loop: CASRPKVDEAFF. The DNA for the CDR3 is TGTGCCAGCAGACCCAAAGTAGATGAAGCTTTCTTT.

The CDR3 loop reads CASSFSTSGAYNEQFF. The CDR3 bases are TGTGCCAGCAGCTTCTCGACTAGCGGGGCGTACAATGAGCAGTTCTTC. The V gene is TRBV7-2, the J gene TRBJ2-1, with TRBD2 matching over 11 bases. The germline V gene has CDR1 SGHTA and CDR2 FQGNSA. The V and J ends lost 3 bases and 4 bases, in that order; junction bases with no gene match: 5. The CDR3 runs 16 residues.

This chain joins TRBV29-1 and TRBJ2-1; tentative D call: TRBD2 (5 bases). V dropped 5 bases and J dropped 9 bases, with 8 bases sitting between them. Germline values: CDR1 SQVTM, CDR2 ANQGSEA. The CDR3 sequence is 10 residues long. CDR3 residues: CSVLAGEQFF. The CDR3 nucleotides are TGCAGCGTTCTAGCCGGTGAGCAGTTCTTC.

The gene calls are TRBV29-1 and TRBJ2-5; no firm D call. The germline V and J ends were trimmed by 4 bases and 4 bases, with 10 bases remaining between them. Per germline, CDR1 SQVTM and CDR2 ANQGSEA. The CDR3 is 12 residues long. Written as DNA, the CDR3 is TGCAGCGTTGCTCCCCCAGGAGAGACCCAGTACTTC. It specifies CSVAPPGETQYF.

The rearrangement uses TRBV7-2 and TRBJ2-1, with D perhaps being TRBD1 or TRBD2 (5 bases each). The germline V gene has CDR1 SGHTA and CDR2 FQGNSA. The V and J ends lost 1 base and 10 bases respectively, with 11 bases between them. The CDR3 loop spans 13 amino acids. The CDR3, as DNA: TGTGCCAGCAGCTTAGGAAGAGGGGTCGAGCAGTTCTTC. Translated: CASSLGRGVEQFF.

This clonotype was counted only a few times. The chain couples TRBV4-1 to TRBJ1-2; a weak D match, TRBD1 (5 bases). The CDR3 contains 15 residues. Germline CDR1 reads MGHRA; CDR2 reads YSYEKL. V lost 0 bases and J lost 6, with 14 bases in between. The CDR3 region is CASSQESRGADGYTF. The CDR3 region has the DNA TGCGCCAGCAGCCAAGAATCGAGGGGCGCGGATGGCTACACCTTC.

This clonotype has just a few counts. The gene calls are TRBV5-6 and TRBJ2-7, with 12 positions matching TRBD1. The ends lost 4 bases at V and 6 bases at J; junction bases unmatched: 11. Germline values: CDR1 SGHDT, CDR2 YYEEEE. This CDR3 has 16 residues. CDR3 residues: CASSLPRGTGGLEQYF. The CDR3 DNA follows: TGTGCCAGCAGCCTCCCCCGTGGGACAGGGGGCCTCGAGCAGTACTTC.

V and J are TRBV11-2 and TRBJ1-2, with D maybe TRBD1 (6 bases). CDR3 length equals 16 residues. Per the germline V gene, CDR1 is SGHAT and CDR2 is FQNNGV. Between the trimmed V and J ends, which lost 2 bases and 0 bases, there was a span of 13 bases. The DNA of the CDR3 is TGTGCCAGCAGCTTACGTTCAGGGGAGGCTAACTATGGCTACACCTTC. As protein: CASSLRSGEANYGYTF.

This clonotype was counted only a few times. The chain uses TRBV7-9 and TRBJ2-5; weak D call: TRBD2 (6 bases). Germline assignment: CDR1 SEHNR and CDR2 FQNEAQ (reference sequence). The CDR3 is made up of 16 amino acids. V dropped 1 base and J dropped 4 bases, with 16 bases sitting between them. Here the CDR3 reads CASSLGPRGGAETQYF. The CDR3 DNA reads TGTGCCAGCAGCTTAGGTCCCAGAGGAGGGGCAGAGACCCAGTACTTC.

The genes are TRBV25-1 and TRBJ2-3, with D hard to call. The CDR3 is 14 amino acids. Germline V gene data show CDR1 as MGHDK and CDR2 as SYGVNS. The V and J ends lost 3 bases and 0 bases respectively, with 7 bases between them. In DNA form, the CDR3 reads TGTGCCAGCAGTGATTACGACAGCACAGATACGCAGTATTTT. It is translated as CASSDYDSTDTQYF.

This clonotype was seen a few times. The chain uses TRBV5-4 and TRBJ1-6, with D tentatively TRBD1 (5 bases). V was trimmed by 5 bases and J by 6 bases, leaving 12 bases between them. From germline, CDR1 is SGHNT and CDR2 YYREEE (reference sequence). The CDR3 length is 14 residues. This CDR3 is CASSIPGSNSPLHF. CDR3 in DNA: TGTGCCAGCAGTATCCCAGGGAGTAATTCACCCCTCCACTTT.

A few counts support this clonotype. The rearrangement uses TRBV5-1 and TRBJ2-5; 8 bases align to TRBD2. This CDR3 is built from 16 residues. V was pared by 0 bases and J by 2 bases, with 6 bases of the junction left unmatched. Germline V gene data show CDR1 as SGHRS and CDR2 as YFSETQ. The DNA of the CDR3 is TGCGCCAGCAGCTTGGCCCCAGCGGGGGTACAAGAGACCCAGTACTTC. Encoded protein: CASSLAPAGVQETQYF.

This clonotype appeared a few times. The chain uses TRBV7-8 and TRBJ2-5; D is perhaps TRBD1 (6 bases). Germline lookup yields CDR1 SGHVS and CDR2 FQNEAQ. The CDR3 has 15 residues. V dropped 1 base and J dropped 2 bases, with 11 bases sitting between them. The CDR3 nucleotides are TGTGCCAGCAGCTTAGTCGGGACAATACAAGAGACCCAGTACTTC. Translating gives CASSLVGTIQETQYF.

The V gene is TRBV10-3, the J gene TRBJ2-1, with 10 bases matching TRBD2. The CDR3 contains 16 residues. With V trimmed by 3 bases and J by 3 bases, 5 bases remained unmatched. Germline V gene data show CDR1 as ENHRY and CDR2 as SYGVKD. The CDR3 reads CAISEGLAVNYNEQFF. Here the CDR3 DNA reads TGTGCCATCAGTGAAGGACTAGCGGTCAACTACAATGAGCAGTTCTTC.

The V call is TRBV18, the J call TRBJ2-2; D possibly matches TRBD1 or TRBD2 (5 bases each). CDR1 and CDR2 (germline): KGHSH, LQKENI. There are 16 residues in the CDR3. V lost 10 bases to trimming and J lost 1 base, with 19 bases between them. The DNA of the CDR3 is TGTGCCACCACTAACACCGGGACGTTGAACACCGGGGAGCTGTTTTTT. It codes for CATTNTGTLNTGELFF.